This T cell receptor (beta chain) came from a study of T cell responses to AZD1222 COVID-19 vaccine. As for the study in general: Timing groups of about 4 and about 12 weeks for second doses were pooled.

V lost 0 bases to trimming and J lost 7 bases; unmatched junction nucleotides: 2. Germline assignment: CDR1 GTSNPN and CDR2 SVGIG (reference sequence). This CDR3 is built from 15 residues. The table came from immunoSEQ multiplex PCR; TCRdb's copy has only in-frame clones and leaves some out. Here the sample spans fewer than 300,000 clones, more than 85% being singletons. For this clone: Its target is unknown.

Study-wide results and caveats: Along spike, vaccine-associated CD4 TCRs were found throughout, with dominance at 160-218 and 743-854. Spike-specific TCR breadth and depth both grew after two AZD1222 doses.

Sequenced material: peripheral blood, taken on day 0 of AZD1222 vaccination. V and J are TRBV30 and TRBJ2-1; 14 positions match TRBD2. The TCR comes from an adult in good health. CDR3 sequence: CAWSVTSGRGNEQFF. CDR3 bases: TGTGCCTGGAGTGTGACTAGCGGGAGGGGGAATGAGCAGTTCTTC. The complete variable domain, with remaining parts taken from reference TRBV30 and TRBJ2-1, reads SQTIHQWPATLVQPVGSPLSLECTVEGTSNPNLYWYRQAAGRGLQLLFYSVGIGQISSEVPQNLSASRPQDRQFILSSKKLLLSDSGFYLCAWSVTSGRGNEQFFGPGTRLTVL.